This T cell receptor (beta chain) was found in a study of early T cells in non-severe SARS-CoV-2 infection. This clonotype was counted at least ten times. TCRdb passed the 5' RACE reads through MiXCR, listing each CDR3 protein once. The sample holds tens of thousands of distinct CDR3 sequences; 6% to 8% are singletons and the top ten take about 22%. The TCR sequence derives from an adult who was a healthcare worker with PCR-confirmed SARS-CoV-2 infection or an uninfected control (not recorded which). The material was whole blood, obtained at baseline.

The CDR3 spells CASSSRGQAQYF. CDR3 nucleotides: TGTGCCAGCAGTTCCAGGGGGCAGGCCCAGTACTTC. J is TRBJ2-5 and V is TRBV6-2 or TRBV6-3, with 8 nucleotides matching TRBD1. V shed 4 bases and J 9 bases; nucleotides not matched to a gene: 4. Germline CDR1 is MNHEY and CDR2 is SVGEGT. CDR3 length: 12 amino acids.